This T cell receptor (beta chain) emerged from a study of shared clonotypes between healthy human individuals (TCRdb year 2020). Turning to the overall study: A few men and two women, aged 18 to 49 years, made up the cohort. To increase sequencing depth and limit assay-specific biases, TCR repertoire library preparation and sequencing were carried out by different laboratories using diverse techniques. Blood TCR repertoires of about 5 healthy adults were deeply sequenced to estimate repertoire size and the extent of clonotype sharing between individuals. Leukapheresis yielded between about 0.85 and 10 billion PBMCs per donor. For each donor, CD4 naive and CD4 memory were each given three plates, CD8 naive was given two plates, and CD8 memory was given one plate.

This clone was seen only once. Its antigen remains unidentified. No much larger clone exists at a distance of one base, and base qualities are not known. The donors were healthy, HIV-negative adults with no recently reported acute infections or vaccinations. Every donor was a Caucasian adult residing in Nashville, Tennessee, USA. Magnetic negative selection was used to enrich CD4+ T cells, after which naive cells were positively selected on CD45RA and the negative fraction became the memory subset. After blood collection by leukapheresis, PBMCs were isolated using Ficoll-Histopaque density gradient centrifugation and then cryopreserved in the vapor phase of liquid nitrogen. Analytical flow cytometry was used to check the purity and quantity of each magnetically sorted T cell population. From each sorted fraction, genomic DNA was isolated and quantified by UV absorbance on a Nanodrop 2000c. The CDR3 runs 15 residues from the cysteine to the phenylalanine. Only CDR3 DNA remains: 45 bases, in frame from the first base. The germline V gene (reference sequence) sets CDR1 to MNHNY and CDR2 to SVGAGI. Trimming removed 7 bases from V and 6 bases from J; the gene matches leave 14 bases unexplained.

TCR CDR3 regions were amplified from genomic DNA by multiplex PCR using the deep immunoSEQ assay. Extracted genomic DNA from each cell subset was distributed evenly across all wells of several immunoSEQ 96-well plates, and each plate was treated as a replicate. Each replicate PCR for sorted subsets received about 180 ng genomic DNA, equal to about 30,000 T cell genomes. The purified libraries were quantified using a Qubit 3.0 fluorometer, sized with a Bioanalyzer 2100, and then quantified again using the KAPA Library Quantification kit. A separate single-read 150-cycle Illumina NextSeq 550 flow cell was used to sequence each immunoSEQ 96-well plate. On the study's bioinformatics: The immunoSEQ output contained only junctional sequences without quality scores, so filtering could not match that applied to full-length reads. To assign V/J genes and CDR3, sequences were annotated using PyIR, a Python wrapper for IgBLAST v1.9, with IMGT germline references. Reads were filtered out if the reads had weak V/J assignments (E-value above 1e-6), no CDR3, stop codons, out-of-frame junctions, or ambiguous translated residues. V3J clonotypes were defined by identical inferred V gene, J gene, and CDR3 amino acid sequence. Percentage overlap between repertoires was calculated by dividing the number of shared unique clonotypes by the size of the smaller repertoire. Richness of each repertoire was evaluated using RTK rarefaction, the Chao1 estimator, and Recon v2.1 estimates of unobserved clonotypes. OLGA was used to compute generation probabilities for all TCRbeta clonotypes that the gDNA method yielded from several donors. In its TCRdb copy, this immuneACCESS table keeps in-frame sequences only and misses some clones. Where compared with another copy, unresolved V genes explain less than half of these, and the others have no known cause. The V and J calls and the clone size are those of that table, but D and trimming were determined from the DNA. A total of some 360,000 clones appear in this sample, over 70% of them only once. The ten largest clones capture 8% to 13% of the sample.

Study-wide findings and limitations: The small number of donors limited the genetic and exposure-history diversity represented. Incomplete sequencing was indicated by rarefaction of sorted-subset datasets, despite the large sequencing depth. Approximately 5% of naive CD4, 3.5% of naive CD8, about 2.5% of memory CD4, and 0.4% of memory CD8 clonotypes were shared across a handful of donors. Larger estimated clonotype richness was generally found for naive subsets than for memory subsets. Pairwise subsampling led to the expectation that sequencing depth would affect the degree of clonotype sharing among donors. Sampling was restricted to blood, and TCR repertoires in tissue are likely to differ from TCR repertoires in blood. Clonotypes shared by all four sorted-subset donors showed higher generation probabilities than non-shared clonotypes.

This receptor was identified in a young man in good health. The sample comprised memory CD4+ T cells sorted from blood. Sample cell subset or site, as interpreted from the label and publication: CD45RA-negative fraction. Here the chain combines TRBV6-6 and TRBJ1-1, and 7 bases in between align with TRBD1. The base sequence is TGTGCCAGCACCCCCGGCAGGGGGAGATCGTCTGAAGCTTTCTTT. The translation is CASTPGRGRSSEAFF.